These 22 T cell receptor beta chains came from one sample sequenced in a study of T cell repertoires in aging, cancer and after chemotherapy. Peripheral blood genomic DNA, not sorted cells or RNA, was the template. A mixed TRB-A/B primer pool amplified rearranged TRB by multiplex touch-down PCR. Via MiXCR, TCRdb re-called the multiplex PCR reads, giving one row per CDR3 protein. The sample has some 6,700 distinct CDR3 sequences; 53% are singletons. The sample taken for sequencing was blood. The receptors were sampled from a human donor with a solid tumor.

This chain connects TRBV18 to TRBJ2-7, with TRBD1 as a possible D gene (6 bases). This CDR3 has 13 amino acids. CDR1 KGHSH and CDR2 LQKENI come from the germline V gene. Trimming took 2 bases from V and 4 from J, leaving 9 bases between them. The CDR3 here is CASSPIQGYEQYF. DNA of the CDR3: TGTGCCAGCTCACCAATCCAGGGGTACGAGCAGTACTTC. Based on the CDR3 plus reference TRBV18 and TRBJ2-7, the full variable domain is NAGVMQNPRHLVRRRGQEARLRCSPMKGHSHVYWYRQLPEEGLKFMVYLQKENIIDESGMPKERFSAEFPKEGPSILRIQQVVRGDSAAYFCASSPIQGYEQYFGPGTRLTVT.

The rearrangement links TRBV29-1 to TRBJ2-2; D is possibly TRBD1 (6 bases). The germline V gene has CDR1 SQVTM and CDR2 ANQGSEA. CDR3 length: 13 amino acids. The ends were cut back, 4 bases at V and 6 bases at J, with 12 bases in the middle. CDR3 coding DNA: TGCAGCGTTGTAACAGGGACGGCCGGGGAGCTGTTTTTT. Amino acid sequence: CSVVTGTAGELFF.

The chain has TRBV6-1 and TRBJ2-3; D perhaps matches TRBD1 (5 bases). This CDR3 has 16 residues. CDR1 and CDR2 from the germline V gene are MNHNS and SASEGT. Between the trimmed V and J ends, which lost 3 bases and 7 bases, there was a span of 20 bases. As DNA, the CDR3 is TGTGCCAGCAGTGATATCGGCAGGGAAGGGGTGAATACGCAGTATTTT. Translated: CASSDIGREGVNTQYF.

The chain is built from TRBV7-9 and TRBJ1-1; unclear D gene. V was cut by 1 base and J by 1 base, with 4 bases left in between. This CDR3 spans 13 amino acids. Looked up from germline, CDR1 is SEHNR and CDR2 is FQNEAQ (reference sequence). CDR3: CASSLGRNTEAFF. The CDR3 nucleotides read TGTGCCAGCAGCTTAGGTCGGAACACTGAAGCTTTCTTT.

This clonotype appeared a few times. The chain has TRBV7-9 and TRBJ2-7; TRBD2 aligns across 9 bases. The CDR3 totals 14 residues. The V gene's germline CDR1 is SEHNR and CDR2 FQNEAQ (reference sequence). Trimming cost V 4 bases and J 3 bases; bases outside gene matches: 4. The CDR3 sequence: CASSSSGTNYEQYF. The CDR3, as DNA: TGTGCCAGCAGCTCTAGCGGGACTAACTACGAGCAGTACTTC.

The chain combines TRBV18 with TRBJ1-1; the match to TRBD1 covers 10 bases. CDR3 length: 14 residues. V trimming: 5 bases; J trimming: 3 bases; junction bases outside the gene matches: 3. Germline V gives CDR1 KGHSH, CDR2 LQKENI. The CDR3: CASSATGGYTEAFF. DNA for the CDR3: TGTGCCAGCTCAGCGACAGGGGGCTACACTGAAGCTTTCTTT.

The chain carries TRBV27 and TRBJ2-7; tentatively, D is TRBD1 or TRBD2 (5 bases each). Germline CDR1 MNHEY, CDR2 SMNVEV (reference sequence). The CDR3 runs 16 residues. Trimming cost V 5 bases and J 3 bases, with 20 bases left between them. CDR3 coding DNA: TGTGCCAGCAGTCCCTCGGACGGGGCGATCTACTACGAGCAGTACTTC. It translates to CASSPSDGAIYYEQYF.

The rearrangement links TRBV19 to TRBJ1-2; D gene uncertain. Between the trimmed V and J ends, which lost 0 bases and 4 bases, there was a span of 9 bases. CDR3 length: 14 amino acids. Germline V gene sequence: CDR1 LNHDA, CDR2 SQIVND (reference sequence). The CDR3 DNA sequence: TGTGCCAGTAGTATAGATTTTGTATTCTATGGCTACACCTTC. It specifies CASSIDFVFYGYTF.

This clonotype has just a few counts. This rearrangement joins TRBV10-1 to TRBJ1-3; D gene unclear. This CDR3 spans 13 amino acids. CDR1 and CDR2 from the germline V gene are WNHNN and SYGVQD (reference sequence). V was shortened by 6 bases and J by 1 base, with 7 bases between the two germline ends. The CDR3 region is CASSPSSGNTIYF. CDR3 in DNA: TGCGCCAGCAGCCCAAGTTCTGGAAACACCATATATTTT.

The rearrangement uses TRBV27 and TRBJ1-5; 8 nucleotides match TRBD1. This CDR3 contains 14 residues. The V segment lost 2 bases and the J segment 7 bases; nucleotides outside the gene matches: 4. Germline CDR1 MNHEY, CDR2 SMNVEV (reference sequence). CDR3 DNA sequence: TGTGCCAGCAGTTTACAGGGGGCAGGACAGCCCCAGCATTTT. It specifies CASSLQGAGQPQHF.

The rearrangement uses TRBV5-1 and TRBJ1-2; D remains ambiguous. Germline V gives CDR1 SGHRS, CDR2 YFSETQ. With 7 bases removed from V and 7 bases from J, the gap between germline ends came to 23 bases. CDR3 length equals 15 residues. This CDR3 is CASSSSTSSFLGYTF. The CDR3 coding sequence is TGCGCCAGCTCCTCTTCCACGTCCTCCTTTCTTGGCTACACCTTC.

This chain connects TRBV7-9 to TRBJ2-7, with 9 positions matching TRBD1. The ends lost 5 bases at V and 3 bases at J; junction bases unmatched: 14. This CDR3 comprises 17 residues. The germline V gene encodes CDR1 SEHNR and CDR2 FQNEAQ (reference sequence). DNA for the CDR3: TGTGCCAGCAGCCTTTTCCCCGGGACAGGGCCATTCTACGAGCAGTACTTC. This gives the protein CASSLFPGTGPFYEQYF. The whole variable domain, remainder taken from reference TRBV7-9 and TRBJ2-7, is DTGVSQNPRHKITKRGQNVTFRCDPISEHNRLYWYRQTLGQGPEFLTYFQNEAQLEKSRLLSDRFSAERPKGSFSTLEIQRTEQGDSAMYLCASSLFPGTGPFYEQYFGPGTRLTVT.

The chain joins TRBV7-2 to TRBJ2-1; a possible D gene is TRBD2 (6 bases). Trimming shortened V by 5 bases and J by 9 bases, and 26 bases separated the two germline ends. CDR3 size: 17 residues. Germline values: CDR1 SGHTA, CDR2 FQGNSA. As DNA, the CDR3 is TGTGCCAGCAGCATTAAAGCCGGGACTGCCCACACGGGTGAGCAGTTCTTC. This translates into CASSIKAGTAHTGEQFF. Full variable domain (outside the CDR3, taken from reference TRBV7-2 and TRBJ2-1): GAGVSQSPSNKVTEKGKDVELRCDPISGHTALYWYRQSLGQGLEFLIYFQGNSAPDKSGLPSDRFSAERTGGSVSTLTIQRTQQEDSAVYLCASSIKAGTAHTGEQFFGPGTRLTVL.

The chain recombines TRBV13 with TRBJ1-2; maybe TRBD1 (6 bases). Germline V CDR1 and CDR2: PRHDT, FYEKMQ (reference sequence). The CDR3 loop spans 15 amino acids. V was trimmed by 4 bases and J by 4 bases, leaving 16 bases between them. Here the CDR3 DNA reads TGTGCCAGCAGCTCGAGGATCGGACAGCGCTATGGCTACACCTTC. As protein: CASSSRIGQRYGYTF.

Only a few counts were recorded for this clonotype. Here the CDR3 reads CSAYKRTRPSYEQYF. The CDR3 DNA reads as TGCAGTGCCTATAAAAGGACGAGGCCGTCCTACGAGCAGTACTTC. The chain links TRBV20-1 to TRBJ2-7, with D uncertain. The V and J ends lost 6 bases and 1 base respectively, with 19 bases between them. Germline CDR1 DFQATT, CDR2 SNEGSKA (reference sequence). The CDR3 spans 15 residues.

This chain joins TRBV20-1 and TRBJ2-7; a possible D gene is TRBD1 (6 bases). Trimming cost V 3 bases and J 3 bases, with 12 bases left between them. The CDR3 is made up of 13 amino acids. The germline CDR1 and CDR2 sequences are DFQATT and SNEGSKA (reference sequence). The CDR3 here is CSASLNRDYEQYF. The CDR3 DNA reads TGCAGTGCTAGTCTCAACAGGGACTACGAGCAGTACTTC.

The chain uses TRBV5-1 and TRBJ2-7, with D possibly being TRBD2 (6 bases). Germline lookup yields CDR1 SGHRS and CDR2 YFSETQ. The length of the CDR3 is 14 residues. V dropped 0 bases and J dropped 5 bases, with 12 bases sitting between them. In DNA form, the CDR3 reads TGCGCCAGCAGCTTGGGTTCGGGAGAGAACGAGCAGTACTTC. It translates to CASSLGSGENEQYF.

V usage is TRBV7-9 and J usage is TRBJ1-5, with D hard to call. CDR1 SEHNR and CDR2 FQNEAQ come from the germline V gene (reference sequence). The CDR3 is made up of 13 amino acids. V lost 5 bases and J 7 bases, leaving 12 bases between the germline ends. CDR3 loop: CASSPEGSQPQHF. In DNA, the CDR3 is TGTGCCAGCAGCCCCGAGGGAAGCCAGCCCCAGCATTTT.

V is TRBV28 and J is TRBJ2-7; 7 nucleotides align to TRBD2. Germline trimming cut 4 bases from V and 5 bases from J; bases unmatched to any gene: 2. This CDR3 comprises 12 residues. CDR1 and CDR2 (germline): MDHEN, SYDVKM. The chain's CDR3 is CASSYGTNEQYF. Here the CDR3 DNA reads TGTGCCAGCAGTTATGGGACTAACGAGCAGTACTTC.

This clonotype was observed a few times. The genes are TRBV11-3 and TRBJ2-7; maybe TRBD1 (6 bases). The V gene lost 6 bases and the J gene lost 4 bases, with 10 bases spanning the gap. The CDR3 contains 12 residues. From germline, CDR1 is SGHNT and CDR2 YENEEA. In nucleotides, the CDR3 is TGTGCCAGCAGTCATCAGGGGTACGAGCAGTACTTC. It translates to CASSHQGYEQYF.

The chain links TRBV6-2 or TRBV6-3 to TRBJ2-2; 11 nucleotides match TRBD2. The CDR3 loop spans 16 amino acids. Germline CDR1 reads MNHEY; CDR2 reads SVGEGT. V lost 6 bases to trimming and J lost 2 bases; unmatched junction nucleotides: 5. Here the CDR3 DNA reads TGTGCCAGCAGAGATAGCGGGAGGGCTAACACCGGGGAGCTGTTTTTT. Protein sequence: CASRDSGRANTGELFF.

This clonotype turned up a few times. CDR3 residues: CASSPTGGRNEQYF. DNA of the CDR3: TGTGCCAGCAGCCCAACAGGGGGCAGAAACGAGCAGTACTTC. The chain recombines TRBV12-3 or TRBV12-4 with TRBJ2-7; 9 bases line up with TRBD1. The CDR3 totals 14 residues. With V trimmed by 6 bases and J by 5 bases, 8 bases remained unmatched.